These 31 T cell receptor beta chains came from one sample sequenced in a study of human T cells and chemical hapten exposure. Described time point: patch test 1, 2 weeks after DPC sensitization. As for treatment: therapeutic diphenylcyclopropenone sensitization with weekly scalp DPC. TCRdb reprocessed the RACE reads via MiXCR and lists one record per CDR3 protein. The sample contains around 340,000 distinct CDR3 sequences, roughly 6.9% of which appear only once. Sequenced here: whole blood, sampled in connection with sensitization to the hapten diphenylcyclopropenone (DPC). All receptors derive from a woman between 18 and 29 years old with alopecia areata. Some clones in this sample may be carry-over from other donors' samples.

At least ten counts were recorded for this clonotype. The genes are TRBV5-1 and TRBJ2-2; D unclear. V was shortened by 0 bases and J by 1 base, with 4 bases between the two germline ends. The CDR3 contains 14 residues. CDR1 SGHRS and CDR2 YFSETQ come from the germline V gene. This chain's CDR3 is CASSLVVNTGELFF. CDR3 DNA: TGCGCCAGCAGCTTGGTCGTGAACACCGGGGAGCTGTTTTTT. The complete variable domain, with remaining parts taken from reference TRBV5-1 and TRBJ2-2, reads KAGVTQTPRYLIKTRGQQVTLSCSPISGHRSVSWYQQTPGQGLQFLFEYFSETQRNKGNFPGRFSGRQFSNSRSEMNVSTLELGDSALYLCASSLVVNTGELFFGEGSRLTVL.

CDR3 DNA sequence: TGTGCCAGCAGATATTTCGGGGGACAGATAGAGACCCAGTACTTC. It is translated as CASRYFGGQIETQYF. This sequence joins TRBV12-3 or TRBV12-4 and TRBJ2-5; a weak D match, TRBD1 (7 bases). The CDR3 has 15 amino acids. V was cut by 6 bases and J by 4 bases, with 18 bases left in between.

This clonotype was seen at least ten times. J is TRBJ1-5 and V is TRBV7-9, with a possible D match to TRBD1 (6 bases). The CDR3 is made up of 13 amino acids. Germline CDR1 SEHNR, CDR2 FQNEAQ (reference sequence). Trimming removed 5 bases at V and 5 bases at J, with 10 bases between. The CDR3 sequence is CASSQHRDQPQHF. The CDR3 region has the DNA TGTGCCAGCAGCCAACACAGGGATCAGCCCCAGCATTTT.

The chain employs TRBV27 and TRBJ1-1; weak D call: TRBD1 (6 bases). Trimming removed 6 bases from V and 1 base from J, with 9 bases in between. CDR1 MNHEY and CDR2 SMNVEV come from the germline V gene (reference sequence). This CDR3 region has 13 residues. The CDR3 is CASRDSPNTEAFF. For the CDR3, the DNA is TGTGCCAGCAGGGACAGCCCGAACACTGAAGCTTTCTTT.

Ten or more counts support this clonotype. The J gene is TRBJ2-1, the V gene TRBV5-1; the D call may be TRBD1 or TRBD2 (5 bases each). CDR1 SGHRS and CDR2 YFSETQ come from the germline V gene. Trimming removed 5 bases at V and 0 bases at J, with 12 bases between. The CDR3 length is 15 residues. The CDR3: CASSGTASSYNEQFF. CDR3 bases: TGCGCCAGCAGTGGGACGGCGAGCTCCTACAATGAGCAGTTCTTC. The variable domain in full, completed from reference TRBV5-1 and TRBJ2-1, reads KAGVTQTPRYLIKTRGQQVTLSCSPISGHRSVSWYQQTPGQGLQFLFEYFSETQRNKGNFPGRFSGRQFSNSRSEMNVSTLELGDSALYLCASSGTASSYNEQFFGPGTRLTVL.

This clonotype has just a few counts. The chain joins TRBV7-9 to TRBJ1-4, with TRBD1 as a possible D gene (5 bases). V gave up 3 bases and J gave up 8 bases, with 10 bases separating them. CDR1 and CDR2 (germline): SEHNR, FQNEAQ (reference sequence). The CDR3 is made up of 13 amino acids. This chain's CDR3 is CASSFGTGEKLFF. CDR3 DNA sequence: TGTGCCAGCAGCTTTGGGACGGGGGAAAAACTGTTTTTT.

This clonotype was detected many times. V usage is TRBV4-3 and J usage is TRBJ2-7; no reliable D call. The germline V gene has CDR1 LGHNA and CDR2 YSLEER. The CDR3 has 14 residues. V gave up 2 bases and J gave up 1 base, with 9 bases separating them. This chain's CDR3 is CASSQNSDSYEQYF. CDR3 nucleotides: TGCGCCAGCAGCCAAAACTCAGATTCCTACGAGCAGTACTTC.

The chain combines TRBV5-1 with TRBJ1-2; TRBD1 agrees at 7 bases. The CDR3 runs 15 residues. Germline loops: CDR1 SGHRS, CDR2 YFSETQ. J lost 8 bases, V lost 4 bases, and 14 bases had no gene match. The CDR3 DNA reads TGCGCCAGCAGCCCGGAACCGGGGACAGCGAGGGGCTACACCTTC. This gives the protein CASSPEPGTARGYTF.

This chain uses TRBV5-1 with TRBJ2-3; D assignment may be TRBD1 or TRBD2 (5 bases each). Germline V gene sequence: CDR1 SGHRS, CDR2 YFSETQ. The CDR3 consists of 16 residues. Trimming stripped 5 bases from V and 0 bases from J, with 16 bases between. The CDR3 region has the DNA TGCGCCAGCAGTTGGGACGGACGGTCTAGCACAGATACGCAGTATTTT. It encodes CASSWDGRSSTDTQYF.

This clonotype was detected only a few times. DNA for the CDR3: TGCAGTGCTAGAGATCCGTCCGTGGGATGGACAGATACGCAGTATTTT. This sequence encodes CSARDPSVGWTDTQYF. The J gene is TRBJ2-3, the V gene TRBV20-1; no definite D call. Deletions cut 0 bases from V and 3 bases from J, with 16 bases between. Germline CDR1 reads DFQATT; CDR2 reads SNEGSKA (reference sequence). The CDR3 has 16 residues.

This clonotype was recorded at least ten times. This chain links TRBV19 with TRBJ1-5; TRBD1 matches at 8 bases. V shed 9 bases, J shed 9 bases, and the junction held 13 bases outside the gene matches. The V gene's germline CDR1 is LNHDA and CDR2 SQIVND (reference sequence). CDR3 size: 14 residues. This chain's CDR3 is CASSGQGGGVPQHF. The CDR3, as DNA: TGTGCCAGCAGCGGACAGGGAGGAGGTGTGCCCCAGCATTTT.

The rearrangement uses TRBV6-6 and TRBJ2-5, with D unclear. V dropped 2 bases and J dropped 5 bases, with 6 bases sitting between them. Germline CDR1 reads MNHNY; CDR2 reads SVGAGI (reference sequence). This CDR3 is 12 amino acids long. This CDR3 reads CASSYRVETQYF. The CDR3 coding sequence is TGTGCCAGCAGTTACAGGGTGGAGACCCAGTACTTC.

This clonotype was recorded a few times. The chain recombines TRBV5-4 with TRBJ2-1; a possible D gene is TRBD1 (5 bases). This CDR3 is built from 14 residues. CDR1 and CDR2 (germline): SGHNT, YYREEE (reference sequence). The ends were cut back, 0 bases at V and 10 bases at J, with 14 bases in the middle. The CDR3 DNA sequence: TGTGCCAGCAGCTTGGCCGTTGATCCAGGGGAGCAGTTCTTC. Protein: CASSLAVDPGEQFF.

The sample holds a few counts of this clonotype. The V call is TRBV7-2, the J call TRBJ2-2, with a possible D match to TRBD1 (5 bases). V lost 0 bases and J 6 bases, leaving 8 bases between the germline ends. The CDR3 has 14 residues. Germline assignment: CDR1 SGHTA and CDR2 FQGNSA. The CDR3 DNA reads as TGTGCCAGCAGCTTAGCTCTGGGGCCCGGGGAGCTGTTTTTT. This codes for CASSLALGPGELFF.

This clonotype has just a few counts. As DNA, the CDR3 is TGTGCCAGCAGCCCTTCAGGGGGGTATGGCTACACCTTC. Translating it yields CASSPSGGYGYTF. V gene TRBV7-3 combines with J gene TRBJ1-2; 7 bases fit TRBD1. The length of the CDR3 is 13 residues. The V segment lost 5 bases and the J segment 5 bases; nucleotides outside the gene matches: 5. CDR1 and CDR2 from the germline V gene are SGHTA and FQGTGA.

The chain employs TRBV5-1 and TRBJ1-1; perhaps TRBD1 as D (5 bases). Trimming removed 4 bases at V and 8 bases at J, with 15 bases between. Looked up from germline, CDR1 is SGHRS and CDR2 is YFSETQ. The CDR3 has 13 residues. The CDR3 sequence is CASSPSGVGEAFF. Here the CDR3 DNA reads TGCGCCAGCAGCCCCTCGGGGGTCGGAGAAGCTTTCTTT.

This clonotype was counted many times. CDR3 sequence reads: CASSLGDRLNTEAFF. The CDR3 DNA follows: TGTGCCAGCAGCTTAGGTGATAGGCTGAACACTGAAGCTTTCTTT. The rearrangement joins TRBV7-9 to TRBJ1-1, with D unclear. The CDR3 covers 15 residues. Germline values: CDR1 SEHNR, CDR2 FQNEAQ (reference sequence). The V end was cut by 1 base, the J end by 0 bases, with 9 bases between.

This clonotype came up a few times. Here the CDR3 DNA reads TGCGCCAGCAGCCGCGGGACGCTTGTGGAAGCTTTCTTT. Protein product: CASSRGTLVEAFF. This chain connects TRBV5-1 to TRBJ1-1; a weak D match, TRBD1 (5 bases). The germline gives CDR1 SGHRS, CDR2 YFSETQ. Trimming pared 4 bases from V and 8 bases from J, leaving 15 bases between. The CDR3 runs to 13 residues.

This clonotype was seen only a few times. CDR3 DNA: TGTGCCAGCTCGGGATACGGCAATCAGCCCCAGCATTTT. It is translated as CASSGYGNQPQHF. The chain combines TRBV18 with TRBJ1-5; D remains ambiguous. The ends were cut back, 6 bases at V and 2 bases at J, with 8 bases in the middle. Germline CDR1 and CDR2: KGHSH and LQKENI. This CDR3 contains 13 residues.

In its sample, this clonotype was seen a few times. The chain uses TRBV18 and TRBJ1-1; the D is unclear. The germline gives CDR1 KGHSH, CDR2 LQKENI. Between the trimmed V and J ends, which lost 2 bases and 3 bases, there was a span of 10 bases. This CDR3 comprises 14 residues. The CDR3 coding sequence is TGTGCCAGCTCACCAGTGGAGGGTGACACTGAAGCTTTCTTT. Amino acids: CASSPVEGDTEAFF.

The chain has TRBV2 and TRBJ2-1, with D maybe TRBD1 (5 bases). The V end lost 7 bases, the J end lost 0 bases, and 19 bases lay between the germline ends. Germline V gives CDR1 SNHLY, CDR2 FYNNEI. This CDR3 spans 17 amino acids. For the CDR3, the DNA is TGTGCCAGCAACAACCCCCAGGGTTATAGCTCCTACAATGAGCAGTTCTTC. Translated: CASNNPQGYSSYNEQFF. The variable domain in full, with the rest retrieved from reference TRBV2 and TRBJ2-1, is EPEVTQTPSHQVTQMGQEVILRCVPISNHLYFYWYRQILGQKVEFLVSFYNNEISEKSEIFDDQFSVERPDGSNFTLKIRSTKLEDSAMYFCASNNPQGYSSYNEQFFGPGTRLTVL.

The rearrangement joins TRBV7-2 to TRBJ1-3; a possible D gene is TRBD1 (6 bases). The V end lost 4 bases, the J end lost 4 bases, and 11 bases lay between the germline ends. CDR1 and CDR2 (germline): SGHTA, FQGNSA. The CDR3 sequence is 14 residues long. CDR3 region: CASSSTRGGNTIYF. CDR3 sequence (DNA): TGTGCCAGCAGCTCTACGAGGGGGGGAAACACCATATATTTT. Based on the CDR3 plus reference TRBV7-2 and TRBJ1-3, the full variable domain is GAGVSQSPSNKVTEKGKDVELRCDPISGHTALYWYRQSLGQGLEFLIYFQGNSAPDKSGLPSDRFSAERTGGSVSTLTIQRTQQEDSAVYLCASSSTRGGNTIYFGEGSWLTVV.

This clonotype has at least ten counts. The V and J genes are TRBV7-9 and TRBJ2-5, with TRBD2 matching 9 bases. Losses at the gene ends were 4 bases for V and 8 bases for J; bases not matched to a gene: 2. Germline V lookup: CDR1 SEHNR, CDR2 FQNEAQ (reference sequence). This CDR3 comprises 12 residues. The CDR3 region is CASSSSGVTQYF. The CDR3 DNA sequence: TGTGCCAGCAGCTCTAGCGGGGTCACCCAGTACTTC.

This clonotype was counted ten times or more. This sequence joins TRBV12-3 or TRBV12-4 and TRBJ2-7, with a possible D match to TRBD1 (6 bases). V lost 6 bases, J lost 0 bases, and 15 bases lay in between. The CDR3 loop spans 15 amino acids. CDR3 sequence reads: CASSPTGNPSYEQYF. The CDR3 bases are TGTGCCAGCAGCCCCACAGGGAATCCCTCCTACGAGCAGTACTTC.

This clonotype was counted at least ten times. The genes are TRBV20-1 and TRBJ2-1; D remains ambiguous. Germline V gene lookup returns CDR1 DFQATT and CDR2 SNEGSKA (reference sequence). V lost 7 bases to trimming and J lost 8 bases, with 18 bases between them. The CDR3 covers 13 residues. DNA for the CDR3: TGCAGTGTCACCAGCCCCAGCATCGATGAGCAGTTCTTC. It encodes CSVTSPSIDEQFF.

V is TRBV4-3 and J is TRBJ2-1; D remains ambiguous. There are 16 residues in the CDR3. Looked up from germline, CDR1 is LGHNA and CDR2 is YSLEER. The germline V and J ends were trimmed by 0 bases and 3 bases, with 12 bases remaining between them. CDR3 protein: CASSQEALENYNEQFF. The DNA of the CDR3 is TGCGCCAGCAGCCAAGAAGCCCTCGAAAACTACAATGAGCAGTTCTTC.

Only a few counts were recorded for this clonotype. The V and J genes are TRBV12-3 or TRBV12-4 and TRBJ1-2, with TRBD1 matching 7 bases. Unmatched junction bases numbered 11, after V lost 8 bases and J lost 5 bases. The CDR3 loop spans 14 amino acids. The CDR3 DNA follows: TGTGCCAGCTGTACAGGGGTGGCGGGATATGGCTACACCTTC. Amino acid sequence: CASCTGVAGYGYTF.

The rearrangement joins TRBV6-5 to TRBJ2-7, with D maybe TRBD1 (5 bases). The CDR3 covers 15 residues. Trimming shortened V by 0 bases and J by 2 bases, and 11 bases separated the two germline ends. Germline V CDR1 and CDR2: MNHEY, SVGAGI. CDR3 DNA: TGTGCCAGCAGTTACTCAGGCAGGGCGCCCTACGAGCAGTACTTC. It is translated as CASSYSGRAPYEQYF.

CDR3 coding DNA: TGTGCCAGCAGCAGTCAACAGGGGGCCACCGGGGAGCTGTTTTTT. This gives the protein CASSSQQGATGELFF. The chain links TRBV7-9 to TRBJ2-2; TRBD1 aligns across 9 bases. Germline loops: CDR1 SEHNR, CDR2 FQNEAQ (reference sequence). V trimming: 5 bases; J trimming: 4 bases; junction bases outside the gene matches: 5. The CDR3 length is 15 residues.

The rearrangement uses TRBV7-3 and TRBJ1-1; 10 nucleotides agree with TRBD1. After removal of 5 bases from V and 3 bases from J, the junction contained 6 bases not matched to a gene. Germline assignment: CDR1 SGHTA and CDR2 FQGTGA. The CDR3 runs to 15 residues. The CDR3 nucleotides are TGTGCCAGCAGCCTCCGGGACAGGGGTCACACTGAAGCTTTCTTT. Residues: CASSLRDRGHTEAFF.

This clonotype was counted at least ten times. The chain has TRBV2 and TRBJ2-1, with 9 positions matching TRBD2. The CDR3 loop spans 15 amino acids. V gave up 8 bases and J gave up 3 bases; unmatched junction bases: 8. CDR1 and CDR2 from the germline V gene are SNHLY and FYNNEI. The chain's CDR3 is CASLRDSGGYNEQFF. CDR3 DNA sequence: TGTGCCAGCCTGAGGGATAGCGGGGGCTACAATGAGCAGTTCTTC. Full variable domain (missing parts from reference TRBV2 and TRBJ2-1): EPEVTQTPSHQVTQMGQEVILRCVPISNHLYFYWYRQILGQKVEFLVSFYNNEISEKSEIFDDQFSVERPDGSNFTLKIRSTKLEDSAMYFCASLRDSGGYNEQFFGPGTRLTVL.